This T cell receptor (beta chain) is drawn from a study of blood T cell repertoires in COVID-19. Study-level information: Collection of acute and convalescent COVID-19 samples took place in the United States, Italy and Spain. PBMCs, B-cell-depleted T cells, or T cells provided the cDNA or gDNA that made up the material.

Per the original data handling: Cell counts per sample came from amplifying reference gene primers. Measured with immunoSEQ multiplex PCR; TCRdb has only the in-frame clones, and not every one. That table furnishes V, J and clone size, whereas the DNA furnished D and trimming. The sample consists of 100,000 to 150,000 clones, 80% to 90% of them appearing once. Germline V gene sequence: CDR1 LNHDA, CDR2 SQIVND (reference sequence). The CDR3 sequence is 14 residues long. V shed 5 bases and J 8 bases; nucleotides not matched to a gene: 11. The chain links TRBV19 to TRBJ1-2, with TRBD1 matching over 7 bases. The receptor was derived from a woman aged 60-75 years with acute or convalescent COVID-19. Sequenced material: peripheral blood. CDR3 sequence (DNA): TGTGCCAGTAGTTCATCGAGGGGGCGGGGAGGCTACACCTTC. The encoded protein is CASSSSRGRGGYTF. The variable domain in full, with the rest retrieved from reference TRBV19 and TRBJ1-2, is DGGITQSPKYLFRKEGQNVTLSCEQNLNHDAMYWYRQDPGQGLRLIYYSQIVNDFQKGDIAEGYSVSREKKESFPLTVTSAQKNPTAFYLCASSSSRGRGGYTFGSGTRLTVV.